This T cell receptor (beta chain) was recorded in a study of blood T cell repertoires in COVID-19. Study-level information: Sources were T cells, B-cell-depleted T cells, or PBMCs; the material itself was cDNA or gDNA.

The CDR3 is 14 amino acids. V dropped 0 bases and J dropped 13 bases, with 17 bases sitting between them. From germline, CDR1 is SGHDT and CDR2 YYEEEE. Only in-frame clones appear in the TCRdb table, and some are missing; sequencing was by immunoSEQ multiplex PCR. The sample holds about 270,000 clones, 86% seen once. Sequenced material: PBMCs or T cells enriched from blood (not recorded which). The receptor was isolated from a woman younger than 35 who had recovered from COVID-19. The chain has TRBV5-6 and TRBJ2-1; the D is unclear. The CDR3 nucleotides read TGTGCCAGCAGCTTGGGGCCCCTGGGCCTCTATCAGTTCTTC. Protein product: CASSLGPLGLYQFF.